These 3 T cell receptor beta chains came from one sample sequenced in a study of blood T cells in healthy people across ages. Then a second PCR, running roughly 7 to 11 cycles, was carried out with a sample-barcoded 5' primer and a J-beta primer mix. TCRdb re-called the 5' RACE reads through MiXCR, storing one row per CDR3 protein. The data contain more than 700,000 distinct CDR3 sequences, around 50% of them singletons. Sample: blood. These receptors came from a man of 80 years or more in good health.

A word on this clonotype: The junction and the germline gene differ at one end; a read error may be behind it. This chain joins TRBV27 and TRBJ2-3; D is possibly TRBD2 (6 bases). From germline, CDR1 is MNHEY and CDR2 SMNVEV (reference sequence). This CDR3 contains 15 residues. CDR3 loop: CSSSTGLLFTDTQYF. CDR3 DNA: TGTTCCAGCAGTACAGGACTATTGTTCACAGATACGCAGTATTTT.

This chain connects TRBV4-3 to TRBJ1-1; D not certain. The CDR3 contains 16 residues. The germline V and J ends were trimmed by 0 bases and 9 bases, with 20 bases remaining between them. Germline V gene sequence: CDR1 LGHNA, CDR2 YSLEER. The CDR3 region is CASSQDLNMQGRKAFF. DNA for the CDR3: TGCGCCAGCAGCCAAGATTTAAACATGCAAGGGAGGAAAGCTTTCTTT.

This chain links TRBV4-2 with TRBJ2-3, with 10 bases identical to TRBD2. In germline, CDR1 is LGHNA, CDR2 YNFKEQ. The CDR3 extends over 16 amino acids. J gave up 4 bases and V 1 base, and 5 bases lay outside the gene matches. For the CDR3, the DNA is TGTGCCAGCAGCCAAGCCTCTAGCGGGAGTTCAGATACGCAGTATTTT. Residues: CASSQASSGSSDTQYF.